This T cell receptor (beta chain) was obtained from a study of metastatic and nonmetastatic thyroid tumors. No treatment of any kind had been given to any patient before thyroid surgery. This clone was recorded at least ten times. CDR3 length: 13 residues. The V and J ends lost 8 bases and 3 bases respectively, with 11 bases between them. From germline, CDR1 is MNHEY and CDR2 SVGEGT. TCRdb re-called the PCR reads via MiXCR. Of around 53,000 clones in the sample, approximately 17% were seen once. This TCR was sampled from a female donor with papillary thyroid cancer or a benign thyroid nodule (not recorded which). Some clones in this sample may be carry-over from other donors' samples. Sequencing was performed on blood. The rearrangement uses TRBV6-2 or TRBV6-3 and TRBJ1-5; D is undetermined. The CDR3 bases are TGTGCCAGCTCGGAGTACTCCAATCAGCCCCAGCATTTT. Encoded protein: CASSEYSNQPQHF.